This TCR beta chain was recorded in a study of OX40 agonist ivuxolimab in advanced cancers. Study context: Intravenous ivuxolimab was administered to patients every 2 weeks at 0.01 to 10 mg/kg.

Sequencing used immunoSEQ multiplex PCR; TCRdb keeps in-frame clones, though not all of them. The table records 60,000 to 75,000 clones, around 82% of them present only once. The CDR3 consists of 15 residues. V dropped 5 bases and J dropped 2; count of bases not matched to a gene: 7. Germline loops: CDR1 SGHVS, CDR2 FNYEAQ. This clone was seen just once. The rearrangement joins TRBV7-6 to TRBJ1-1, with 8 bases lining up with TRBD1. The source was CD4+ or CD8+ T cells sorted from blood, collected in a trial of the OX40 agonist ivuxolimab. The source of this sequence is an adult with an advanced solid tumor such as melanoma, head and neck, liver or kidney cancer. The chain's CDR3 is CASSPQGAGNTEAFF. CDR3 in DNA: TGTGCCAGCAGCCCTCAGGGGGCGGGAAACACTGAAGCTTTCTTT.